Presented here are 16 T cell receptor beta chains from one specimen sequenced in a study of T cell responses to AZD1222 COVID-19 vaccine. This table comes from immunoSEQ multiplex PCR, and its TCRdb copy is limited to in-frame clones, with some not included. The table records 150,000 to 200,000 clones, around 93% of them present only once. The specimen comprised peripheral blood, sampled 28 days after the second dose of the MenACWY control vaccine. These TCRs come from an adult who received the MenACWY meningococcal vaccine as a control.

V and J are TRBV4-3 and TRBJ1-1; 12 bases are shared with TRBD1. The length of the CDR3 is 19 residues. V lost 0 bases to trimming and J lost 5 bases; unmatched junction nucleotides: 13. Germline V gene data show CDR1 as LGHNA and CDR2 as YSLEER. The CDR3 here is CASSQEISGTGGFVTEAFF. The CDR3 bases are TGCGCCAGCAGCCAAGAGATCTCAGGGACAGGGGGCTTCGTAACTGAAGCTTTCTTT.

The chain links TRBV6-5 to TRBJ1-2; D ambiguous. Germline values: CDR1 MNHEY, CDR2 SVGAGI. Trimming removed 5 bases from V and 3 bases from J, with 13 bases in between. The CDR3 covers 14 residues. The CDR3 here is CASSLGRTYYGYTF. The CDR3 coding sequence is TGTGCCAGCAGTCTTGGACGGACTTACTATGGCTACACCTTC.

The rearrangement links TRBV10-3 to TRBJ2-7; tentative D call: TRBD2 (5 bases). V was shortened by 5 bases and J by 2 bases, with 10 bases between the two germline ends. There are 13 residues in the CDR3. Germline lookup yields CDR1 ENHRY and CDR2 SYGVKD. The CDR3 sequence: CAISLTGTYEQYF. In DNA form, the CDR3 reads TGTGCCATCAGTTTGACGGGGACCTACGAGCAGTACTTC.

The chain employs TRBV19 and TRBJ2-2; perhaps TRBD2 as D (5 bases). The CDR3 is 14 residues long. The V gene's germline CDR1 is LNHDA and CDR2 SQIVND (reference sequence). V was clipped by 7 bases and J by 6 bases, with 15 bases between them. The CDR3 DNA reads TGTGCCAGTAAAACGGGGTTTTTCGCCGGGGAGCTGTTTTTT. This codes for CASKTGFFAGELFF. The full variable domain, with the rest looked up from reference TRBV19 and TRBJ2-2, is DGGITQSPKYLFRKEGQNVTLSCEQNLNHDAMYWYRQDPGQGLRLIYYSQIVNDFQKGDIAEGYSVSREKKESFPLTVTSAQKNPTAFYLCASKTGFFAGELFFGEGSRLTVL.

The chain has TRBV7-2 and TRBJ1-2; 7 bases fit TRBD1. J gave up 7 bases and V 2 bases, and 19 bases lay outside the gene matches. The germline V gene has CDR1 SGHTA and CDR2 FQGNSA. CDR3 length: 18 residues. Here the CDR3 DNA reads TGTGCCAGCAGCTTACCACCGCCAAGACAGGGTGGAGGTTTTGGCTACACCTTC. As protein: CASSLPPPRQGGGFGYTF.

The CDR3 region has the DNA TGTGCCTCTCCGGGACATAACTCTGGAAACACCATATATTTT. As protein: CASPGHNSGNTIYF. This sequence joins TRBV30 and TRBJ1-3, with D perhaps TRBD1 (6 bases). The CDR3 covers 14 residues. With 7 bases removed from V and 0 bases from J, the gap between germline ends came to 13 bases. Per the germline V gene, CDR1 is GTSNPN and CDR2 is SVGIG (reference sequence).

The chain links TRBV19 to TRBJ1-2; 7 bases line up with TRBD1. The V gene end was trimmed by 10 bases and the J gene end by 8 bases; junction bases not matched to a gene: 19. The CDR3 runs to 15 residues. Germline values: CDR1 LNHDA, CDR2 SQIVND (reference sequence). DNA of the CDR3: TGTGCCACCGCCGGACAGGACTCAAATTTGCTGGGCTACACCTTC. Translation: CATAGQDSNLLGYTF.

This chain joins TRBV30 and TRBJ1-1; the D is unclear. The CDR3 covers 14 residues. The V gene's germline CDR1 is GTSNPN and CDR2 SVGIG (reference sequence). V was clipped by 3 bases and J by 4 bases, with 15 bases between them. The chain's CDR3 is CAWSLFGITTEAFF. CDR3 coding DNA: TGTGCCTGGAGCCTCTTTGGGATTACCACTGAAGCTTTCTTT.

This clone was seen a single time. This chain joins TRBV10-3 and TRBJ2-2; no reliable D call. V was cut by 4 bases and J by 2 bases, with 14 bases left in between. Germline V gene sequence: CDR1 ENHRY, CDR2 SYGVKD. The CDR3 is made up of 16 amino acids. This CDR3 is CAISGAALSNTGELFF. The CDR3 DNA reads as TGTGCCATCAGTGGGGCAGCTCTATCCAACACCGGGGAGCTGTTTTTT.

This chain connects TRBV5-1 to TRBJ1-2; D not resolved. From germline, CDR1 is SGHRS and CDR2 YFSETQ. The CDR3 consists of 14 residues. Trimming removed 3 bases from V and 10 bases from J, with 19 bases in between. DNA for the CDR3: TGCGCCAGCAGCTCTGACGGGAGCACGGTTGCCTACACCTTC. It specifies CASSSDGSTVAYTF.

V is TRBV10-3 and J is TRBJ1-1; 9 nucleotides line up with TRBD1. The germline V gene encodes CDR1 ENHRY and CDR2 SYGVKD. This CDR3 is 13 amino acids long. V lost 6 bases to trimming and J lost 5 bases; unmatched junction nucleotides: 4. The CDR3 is CAISDRGGTEAFF. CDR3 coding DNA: TGTGCCATCAGCGACAGGGGGGGGACTGAAGCTTTCTTT.

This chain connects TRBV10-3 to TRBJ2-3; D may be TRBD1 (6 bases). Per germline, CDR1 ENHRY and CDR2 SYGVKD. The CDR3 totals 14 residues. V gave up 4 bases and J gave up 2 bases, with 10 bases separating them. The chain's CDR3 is CAISVGGATDTQYF. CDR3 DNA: TGTGCCATCAGTGTAGGGGGAGCCACAGATACGCAGTATTTT.

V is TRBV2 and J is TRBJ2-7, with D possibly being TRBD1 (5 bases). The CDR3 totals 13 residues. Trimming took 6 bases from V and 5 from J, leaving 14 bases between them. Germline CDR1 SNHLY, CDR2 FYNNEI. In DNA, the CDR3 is TGTGCCAGCAGAGGACACGGGCGAGACGAGCAGTACTTC. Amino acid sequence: CASRGHGRDEQYF.

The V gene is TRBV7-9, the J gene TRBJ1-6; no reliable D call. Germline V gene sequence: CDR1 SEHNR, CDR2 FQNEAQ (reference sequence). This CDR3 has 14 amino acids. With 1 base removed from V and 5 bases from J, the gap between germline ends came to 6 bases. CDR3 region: CASSLDGNNSPLHF. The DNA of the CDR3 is TGTGCCAGCAGCTTAGACGGGAATAATTCACCCCTCCACTTT.

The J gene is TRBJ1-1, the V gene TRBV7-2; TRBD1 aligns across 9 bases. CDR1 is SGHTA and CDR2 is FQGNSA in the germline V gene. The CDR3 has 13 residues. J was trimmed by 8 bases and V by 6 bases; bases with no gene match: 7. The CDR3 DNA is TGTGCCAGCAGGTTGGGACAGGGAAGGGAAGCTTTCTTT. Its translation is CASRLGQGREAFF.

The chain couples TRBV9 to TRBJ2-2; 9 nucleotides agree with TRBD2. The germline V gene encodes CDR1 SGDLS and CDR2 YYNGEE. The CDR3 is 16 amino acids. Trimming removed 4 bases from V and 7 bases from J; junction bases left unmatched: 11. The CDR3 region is CASSSSGTSHVGELFF. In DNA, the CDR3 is TGTGCCAGCAGCTCCTCCGGGACTAGCCATGTCGGGGAGCTGTTTTTT.